These T cell receptor beta chains were read from a single sample in a study of T cell responses to AZD1222 COVID-19 vaccine. The data were produced by immunoSEQ multiplex PCR, yet TCRdb's version contains in-frame clones alone and is incomplete. The sample includes approximately 140,000 clones, about 94% of them seen just once. The sequences come from peripheral blood, collected on day 0 of AZD1222 vaccination. All receptors come from an adult in good health. The CDR3 runs from the conserved cysteine through the conserved F or W. A D gene is named only where the DNA matches it firmly.

V gene	D gene	J gene	CDR3 protein	CDR3 DNA
TRBV7-2	TRBD2	TRBJ2-1	CASSRGGGAGGNEQFF	TGTGCCAGCAGCCGGGGGGGAGGAGCGGGAGGCAATGAGCAGTTCTTC
TRBV5-6	NA	TRBJ2-3	CASSLDSGGLSTDTQYF	TGTGCCAGCAGCTTGGATAGTGGGGGCCTTAGCACAGATACGCAGTATTTT
TRBV28	NA	TRBJ2-2	CASSYETGELFF	TGTGCCAGCAGTTACGAGACCGGGGAGCTGTTTTTT
TRBV5-4	NA	TRBJ1-2	CASSLFGQSYGYTF	TGTGCCAGCAGCTTGTTTGGACAGAGCTATGGCTACACCTTC
TRBV19	NA	TRBJ2-5	CASSFELRTQETQYF	TGTGCCAGTAGTTTCGAGCTCCGGACCCAAGAGACCCAGTACTTC
TRBV7-9	NA	TRBJ1-2	CASTPKSPTTF	TGTGCCAGCACCCCGAAATCTCCAACAACCTTC
TRBV5-1	NA	TRBJ1-1	CASSMVGSGTGDTEAFF	TGCGCCAGCAGCATGGTGGGCTCCGGGACCGGGGACACTGAAGCTTTCTTT
TRBV20-1	TRBD2	TRBJ2-1	CSASTASGRLSYNEQFF	TGCAGTGCTAGTACGGCTAGCGGGAGACTCTCCTACAATGAGCAGTTCTTC
TRBV6-5	TRBD1	TRBJ1-2	CASSQDRVSGYTF	TGTGCCAGCAGCCAAGACAGGGTTTCTGGCTACACCTTC
TRBV9	TRBD1	TRBJ1-2	CASSVGANARQGHGYTF	TGTGCCAGCAGCGTAGGGGCTAATGCCCGACAGGGCCATGGCTACACCTTC
TRBV12-3/TRBV12-4	NA	TRBJ2-7	CASSLRHLYEQYF	TGTGCCAGCAGTTTAAGACACCTCTACGAGCAGTACTTC
TRBV30	NA	TRBJ2-2	CAWSVAAIGTGELFF	TGTGCCTGGAGTGTAGCTGCGATAGGCACCGGGGAGCTGTTTTTT